This passage covers 18 T cell receptor beta chains from one sample sequenced in a study of memory CD4+ T cells and cytomegalovirus serostatus. Single viable CD3+CD4+CD8-CD45RO+ cells were sorted as the memory CD4+ T cells. The protocol was immunoSEQ multiplex PCR, while the TCRdb copy is restricted to in-frame clones and leaves out a portion. The sample has about 56,000 clones, more than 75% seen once. Sample: memory CD4+ T cells from blood. The receptor set was obtained from an adult in good health and CMV-seronegative.

This clone was detected a few times. CDR3 sequence: CASSERGGPSGELFF. CDR3 in DNA: TGTGCCAGCAGCGAGCGGGGGGGCCCGTCCGGGGAGCTGTTTTTT. V is TRBV7-9 and J is TRBJ2-2; 10 bases agree with TRBD2. In germline, CDR1 is SEHNR, CDR2 FQNEAQ (reference sequence). The CDR3 sequence is 15 residues long. Germline trimming cut 5 bases from V and 6 bases from J; bases unmatched to any gene: 6.

The CDR3 nucleotides read TGCGCCAGCAGCTTGGAGGGCAGGGAGCTGTTTTTT. Protein: CASSLEGRELFF. The chain employs TRBV5-1 and TRBJ2-2; D not certain. Between the trimmed V and J ends, which lost 0 bases and 9 bases, there was a span of 6 bases. This CDR3 has 12 residues. Germline V gives CDR1 SGHRS, CDR2 YFSETQ.

This clone was found once. The chain combines TRBV9 with TRBJ2-3; 15 positions agree with TRBD2. This CDR3 has 17 residues. Trimming at V came to 3 bases and at J to 6 bases, leaving 8 bases not matched to a gene. Germline V gene sequence: CDR1 SGDLS, CDR2 YYNGEE. CDR3 sequence reads: CASSGRTSGGAWDTQYF. In nucleotides, the CDR3 is TGTGCCAGCAGCGGCCGGACTAGCGGGGGGGCCTGGGATACGCAGTATTTT.

The chain uses TRBV6-1 and TRBJ1-4; D is unresolved. This CDR3 is built from 12 residues. Germline V gene data show CDR1 as MNHNS and CDR2 as SASEGT. Trimming took off 6 bases at V and 8 bases at J, with 10 bases between the two ends. The CDR3 sequence: CASSSRMEKLFF. The CDR3, as DNA: TGTGCCAGCAGCTCCCGGATGGAAAAACTGTTTTTT.

This chain links TRBV4-3 with TRBJ1-4; the match to TRBD1 covers 7 bases. Germline V gives CDR1 LGHNA, CDR2 YSLEER. Germline trimming cut 0 bases from V and 5 bases from J; bases unmatched to any gene: 9. The CDR3 has 17 amino acids. DNA for the CDR3: TGCGCCAGCAGCCAAGAGTACCGACAGGGTCTCAATGAAAAACTGTTTTTT. This codes for CASSQEYRQGLNEKLFF.

V is TRBV6-1 and J is TRBJ1-1; D not certain. CDR3 length: 12 amino acids. The germline V gene has CDR1 MNHNS and CDR2 SASEGT. The ends were cut back, 6 bases at V and 4 bases at J, with 9 bases in the middle. The chain's CDR3 is CASSVLLTEAFF. The CDR3 DNA sequence: TGTGCCAGCAGCGTCCTGCTCACTGAAGCTTTCTTT.

CDR3 in DNA: TGTGCCAGCAGCCCTAGGGGGGATAGCTCCTACAATGAGCAGTTCTTC. Translation: CASSPRGDSSYNEQFF. The chain joins TRBV11-2 to TRBJ2-1; the D call may be TRBD1 or TRBD2 (6 bases each). From germline, CDR1 is SGHAT and CDR2 FQNNGV. CDR3 length: 16 residues. The V end was cut by 5 bases, the J end by 0 bases, with 14 bases between.

V gene TRBV5-8 combines with J gene TRBJ1-2; 9 bases are shared with TRBD1. In germline, CDR1 is SGHTS, CDR2 YDEGEE. The CDR3 sequence is 14 residues long. J gave up 4 bases and V 4 bases, and 5 bases lay outside the gene matches. This CDR3 reads CASSMDRGRYGYTF. As DNA, the CDR3 is TGTGCCAGCAGCATGGACAGGGGCCGCTATGGCTACACCTTC.

J is TRBJ1-1 and V is TRBV7-9; D may be TRBD1 (5 bases). The CDR3 sequence is 14 residues long. Trimming removed 4 bases from V and 6 bases from J, with 15 bases in between. Germline V gene lookup returns CDR1 SEHNR and CDR2 FQNEAQ (reference sequence). This CDR3 reads CASSWKGGGAEAFF. The CDR3 region has the DNA TGTGCCAGCAGCTGGAAGGGTGGGGGGGCTGAAGCTTTCTTT.

The chain uses TRBV2 and TRBJ1-5, with D uncertain. The CDR3 is made up of 16 amino acids. Germline V lookup: CDR1 SNHLY, CDR2 FYNNEI. V gave up 6 bases and J gave up 0 bases, with 15 bases separating them. Written as DNA, the CDR3 is TGTGCCAGCAGGCCCGGTGACCCGGGTAGCAATCAGCCCCAGCATTTT. Amino acid sequence: CASRPGDPGSNQPQHF.

V and J are TRBV7-3 and TRBJ2-1; TRBD2 agrees at 10 bases. V gave up 4 bases and J gave up 9 bases; unmatched junction bases: 12. The length of the CDR3 is 16 residues. CDR1 SGHTA and CDR2 FQGTGA come from the germline V gene. The CDR3 sequence is CASSSQPLAGYGEQFF. As DNA, the CDR3 is TGTGCCAGCAGCTCCCAGCCACTAGCGGGGTATGGTGAGCAGTTCTTC.

This sequence joins TRBV7-9 and TRBJ2-7; D gene uncertain. Germline CDR1 reads SEHNR; CDR2 reads FQNEAQ (reference sequence). Between the trimmed V and J ends, which lost 1 base and 2 bases, there was a span of 12 bases. This CDR3 is 15 amino acids long. The CDR3 bases are TGTGCCAGCAGCTTAGAAGGCGGCCCACCCTACGAGCAGTACTTC. Protein sequence: CASSLEGGPPYEQYF. The full variable domain, its missing parts supplied by reference TRBV7-9 and TRBJ2-7, is DTGVSQNPRHKITKRGQNVTFRCDPISEHNRLYWYRQTLGQGPEFLTYFQNEAQLEKSRLLSDRFSAERPKGSFSTLEIQRTEQGDSAMYLCASSLEGGPPYEQYFGPGTRLTVT.

This clone was found once. The rearrangement links TRBV28 to TRBJ1-5, with D tentatively TRBD1 (5 bases). From germline, CDR1 is MDHEN and CDR2 SYDVKM. The CDR3 covers 12 residues. Trimming pared 8 bases from V and 8 bases from J, leaving 13 bases between. The CDR3 is CASGWGSKPQHF. The CDR3 bases are TGTGCCAGCGGGTGGGGCAGTAAGCCCCAGCATTTT.

The chain links TRBV5-6 to TRBJ2-3; TRBD2 aligns across 8 bases. CDR1 and CDR2 from the germline V gene are SGHDT and YYEEEE. V shed 1 base and J 1 base; nucleotides not matched to a gene: 2. CDR3 length equals 15 residues. The CDR3 DNA reads as TGTGCCAGCAGCTTGCTACTAGCGGGCACAGATACGCAGTATTTT. The encoded protein is CASSLLLAGTDTQYF.

The rearrangement joins TRBV5-1 to TRBJ1-2, with D possibly matching TRBD1 (6 bases). Germline lookup yields CDR1 SGHRS and CDR2 YFSETQ. V was clipped by 6 bases and J by 4 bases, with 16 bases between them. The CDR3 runs to 14 residues. The CDR3 loop reads CASKLPDSVYGYTF. CDR3 DNA: TGCGCCAGCAAACTCCCGGACAGCGTCTATGGCTACACCTTC.

The chain links TRBV5-1 to TRBJ2-1, with a tentative D call TRBD2 (7 bases). Trimming took off 4 bases at V and 9 bases at J, with 23 bases between the two ends. The CDR3 is made up of 16 amino acids. Germline values: CDR1 SGHRS, CDR2 YFSETQ. In DNA, the CDR3 is TGCGCCAGCAGCCTTGGCGCGGGCGGGGGCTCGTCTGAGCAGTTCTTC. Its translation: CASSLGAGGGSSEQFF.

The V gene is TRBV7-2, the J gene TRBJ2-1, with D possibly TRBD1 on 7 matching bases. Germline loops: CDR1 SGHTA, CDR2 FQGNSA. This CDR3 has 14 residues. Trimming stripped 4 bases from V and 5 bases from J, with 12 bases between. CDR3 coding DNA: TGTGCCAGCAGCTATCAGGGGGGAGACAATGAGCAGTTCTTC. This codes for CASSYQGGDNEQFF. Looking up the rest from reference TRBV7-2 and TRBJ2-1 gives the full variable domain: GAGVSQSPSNKVTEKGKDVELRCDPISGHTALYWYRQSLGQGLEFLIYFQGNSAPDKSGLPSDRFSAERTGGSVSTLTIQRTQQEDSAVYLCASSYQGGDNEQFFGPGTRLTVL.

This clone was detected once. The chain couples TRBV4-3 to TRBJ1-5, with 8 bases fitting TRBD1. Trimming at V came to 0 bases and at J to 3 bases, leaving 13 bases not matched to a gene. The CDR3 extends over 19 amino acids. CDR1 is LGHNA, CDR2 YSLEER, per germline. The CDR3: CASSQDLSSLTGDNQPQHF. CDR3 in DNA: TGCGCCAGCAGCCAAGATCTATCATCTTTGACAGGGGACAATCAGCCCCAGCATTTT.